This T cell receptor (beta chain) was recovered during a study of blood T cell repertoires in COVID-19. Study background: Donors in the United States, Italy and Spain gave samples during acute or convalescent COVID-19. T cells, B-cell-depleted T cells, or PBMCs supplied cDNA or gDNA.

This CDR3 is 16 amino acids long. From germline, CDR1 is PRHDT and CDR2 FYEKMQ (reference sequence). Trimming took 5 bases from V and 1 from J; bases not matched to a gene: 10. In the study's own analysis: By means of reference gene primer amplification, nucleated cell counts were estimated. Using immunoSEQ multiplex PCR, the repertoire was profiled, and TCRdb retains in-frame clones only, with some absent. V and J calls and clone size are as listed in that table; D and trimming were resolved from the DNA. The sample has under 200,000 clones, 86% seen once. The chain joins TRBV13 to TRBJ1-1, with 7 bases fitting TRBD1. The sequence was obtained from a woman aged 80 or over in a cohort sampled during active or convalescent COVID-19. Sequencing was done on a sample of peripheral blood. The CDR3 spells CASSPLTGTKNTEAFF. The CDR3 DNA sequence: TGTGCCAGCAGCCCATTGACAGGGACAAAGAACACTGAAGCTTTCTTT. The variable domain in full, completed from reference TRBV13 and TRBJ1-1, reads AAGVIQSPRHLIKEKRETATLKCYPIPRHDTVYWYQQGPGQDPQFLISFYEKMQSDKGSIPDRFSAQQFSDYHSELNMSSLELGDSALYFCASSPLTGTKNTEAFFGQGTRLTVV.